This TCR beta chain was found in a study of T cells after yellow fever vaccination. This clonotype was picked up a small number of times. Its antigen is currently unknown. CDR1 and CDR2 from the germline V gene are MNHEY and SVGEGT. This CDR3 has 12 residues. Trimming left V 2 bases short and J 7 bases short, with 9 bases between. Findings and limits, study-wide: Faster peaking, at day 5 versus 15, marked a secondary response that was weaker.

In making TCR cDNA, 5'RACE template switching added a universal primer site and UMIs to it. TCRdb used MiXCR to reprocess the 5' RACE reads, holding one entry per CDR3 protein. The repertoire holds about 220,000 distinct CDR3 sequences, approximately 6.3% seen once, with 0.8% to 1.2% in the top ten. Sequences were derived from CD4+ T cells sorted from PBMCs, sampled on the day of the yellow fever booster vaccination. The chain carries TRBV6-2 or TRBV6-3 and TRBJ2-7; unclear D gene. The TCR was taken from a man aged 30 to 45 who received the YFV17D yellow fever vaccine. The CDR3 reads CASSYRRGEQYF. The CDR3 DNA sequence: TGTGCCAGCAGTTACAGGAGAGGAGAGCAGTACTTC.